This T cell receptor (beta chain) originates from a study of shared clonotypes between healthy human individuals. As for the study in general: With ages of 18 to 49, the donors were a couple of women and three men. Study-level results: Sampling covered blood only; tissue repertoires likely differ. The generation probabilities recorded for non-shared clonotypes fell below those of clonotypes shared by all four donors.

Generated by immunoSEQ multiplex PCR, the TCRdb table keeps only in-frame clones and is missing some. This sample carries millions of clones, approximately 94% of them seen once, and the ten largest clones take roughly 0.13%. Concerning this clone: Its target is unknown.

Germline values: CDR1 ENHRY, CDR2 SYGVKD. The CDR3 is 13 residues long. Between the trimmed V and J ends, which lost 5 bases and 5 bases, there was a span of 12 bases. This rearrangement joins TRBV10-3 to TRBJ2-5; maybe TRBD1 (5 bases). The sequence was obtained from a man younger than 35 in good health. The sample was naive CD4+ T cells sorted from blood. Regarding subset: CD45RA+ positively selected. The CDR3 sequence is CAISPGGHETQYF. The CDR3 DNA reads TGTGCCATCAGTCCCGGTGGACATGAGACCCAGTACTTC.